These 22 T cell receptor beta chains came from one sample sequenced in a study of shared clonotypes between healthy human individuals. Sequenced by immunoSEQ multiplex PCR; TCRdb stores in-frame clones only, minus some. The sample contains millions of clones, around nine tenths of which appear only once. The sequenced sample consisted of naive CD4+ T cells sorted from blood. This sample's subset: CD45RA+ positively selected. These receptor sequences come from a man younger than 30 in good health.

This chain links TRBV2 with TRBJ1-2; D might be TRBD1 (6 bases). Trimming cost V 4 bases and J 6 bases, with 18 bases left between them. The CDR3 sequence is 15 residues long. Germline V gives CDR1 SNHLY, CDR2 FYNNEI. Here the CDR3 DNA reads TGTGCCAGCAGTGTTTTGGGGCAGGGACATGATGGCTACACCTTC. Translated: CASSVLGQGHDGYTF.

The chain links TRBV27 to TRBJ2-3; D perhaps matches TRBD1 (6 bases). The V end was cut by 5 bases, the J end by 2 bases, with 17 bases between. The CDR3 runs to 16 residues. Looked up from germline, CDR1 is MNHEY and CDR2 is SMNVEV (reference sequence). CDR3 nucleotides: TGTGCCAGCAGTAAACAGGGTTCTCCCAACACAGATACGCAGTATTTT. It specifies CASSKQGSPNTDTQYF.

J is TRBJ2-3 and V is TRBV25-1; TRBD1 is a possible D gene (5 bases). V was trimmed by 6 bases and J by 5 bases, leaving 9 bases between them. The CDR3 sequence is 12 residues long. The V gene's germline CDR1 is MGHDK and CDR2 SYGVNS. Here the CDR3 DNA reads TGTGCCAGCAGGACAGTTATAGATACGCAGTATTTT. This gives the protein CASRTVIDTQYF.

The chain joins TRBV10-3 to TRBJ2-7; TRBD1 matches 7 bases. The CDR3 spans 14 residues. CDR1 and CDR2 from the germline V gene are ENHRY and SYGVKD. The junction had 7 bases not matched to a gene; V was cut back by 2 bases and J by 6 bases. This CDR3 reads CAISERTGQGEQYF. CDR3 bases: TGTGCCATCAGTGAGAGGACAGGACAAGGCGAGCAGTACTTC.

This chain links TRBV11-3 with TRBJ2-5, with D hard to call. V was pared by 3 bases and J by 4 bases, with 9 bases between. The CDR3 runs to 13 residues. Germline CDR1 reads SGHNT; CDR2 reads YENEEA. CDR3 residues: CASSFTSGETQYF. CDR3 bases: TGTGCCAGCAGCTTTACGTCAGGAGAGACCCAGTACTTC.

CDR3 nucleotide sequence: TGCGCCAGCAGTGAAGGAAGGAGCTCTCGAGAAAAACTGTTTTTT. It encodes CASSEGRSSREKLFF. The chain combines TRBV10-1 with TRBJ1-4, with no clear D. The CDR3 runs 15 residues. The germline V and J ends were trimmed by 3 bases and 8 bases, with 16 bases remaining between them. The germline V gene encodes CDR1 WNHNN and CDR2 SYGVQD (reference sequence).

This clone showed up just once. CDR3 in amino acids: CASSPLGSGNTIYF. In DNA form, the CDR3 reads TGTGCCAGCAGCCCCCTCGGCTCTGGAAACACCATATATTTT. The rearrangement uses TRBV7-2 and TRBJ1-3; the D is unclear. Trimming removed 5 bases at V and 0 bases at J, with 8 bases between. This CDR3 region has 14 residues. The V gene's germline CDR1 is SGHTA and CDR2 FQGNSA. Filled out from reference TRBV7-2 and TRBJ1-3, the complete variable domain reads GAGVSQSPSNKVTEKGKDVELRCDPISGHTALYWYRQSLGQGLEFLIYFQGNSAPDKSGLPSDRFSAERTGGSVSTLTIQRTQQEDSAVYLCASSPLGSGNTIYFGEGSWLTVV.

The rearrangement joins TRBV5-1 to TRBJ2-2; D is uncertain. V was cut by 4 bases and J by 1 base, with 8 bases left in between. CDR1 and CDR2 (germline): SGHRS, YFSETQ. The CDR3 has 14 residues. The DNA of the CDR3 is TGCGCCAGCAGCACAAGTGGGAACACCGGGGAGCTGTTTTTT. Amino acids: CASSTSGNTGELFF.

V is TRBV30 and J is TRBJ2-6; tentatively, D is TRBD1 (6 bases). The CDR3 covers 16 residues. CDR1 and CDR2 from the germline V gene are GTSNPN and SVGIG (reference sequence). V lost 0 bases, J lost 0 bases, and 9 bases lay in between. CDR3 amino acids: CAWSVIGGSGANVLTF. CDR3 nucleotides: TGTGCCTGGAGTGTCATAGGGGGCTCTGGGGCCAACGTCCTGACTTTC.

This chain uses TRBV25-1 with TRBJ2-2; TRBD2 aligns across 8 bases. The germline V gene has CDR1 MGHDK and CDR2 SYGVNS. The trim removed 2 bases at V and 7 bases at J, leaving 6 bases unmatched. The CDR3 is made up of 15 amino acids. The CDR3 protein is CASSEVGLAGGELFF. The CDR3 DNA reads as TGTGCCAGCAGTGAAGTTGGACTAGCTGGCGGGGAGCTGTTTTTT.

DNA for the CDR3: TGTGCCAGTAGTACACAGGGGACGGACACCGGGGAGCTGTTTTTT. It translates to CASSTQGTDTGELFF. This chain uses TRBV19 with TRBJ2-2, with 7 nucleotides matching TRBD1. After removal of 4 bases from V and 3 bases from J, the junction contained 5 bases not matched to a gene. The germline gives CDR1 LNHDA, CDR2 SQIVND (reference sequence). This CDR3 contains 15 residues. The whole variable domain, remainder taken from reference TRBV19 and TRBJ2-2, is DGGITQSPKYLFRKEGQNVTLSCEQNLNHDAMYWYRQDPGQGLRLIYYSQIVNDFQKGDIAEGYSVSREKKESFPLTVTSAQKNPTAFYLCASSTQGTDTGELFFGEGSRLTVL.

The chain joins TRBV7-2 to TRBJ2-1; 8 bases map to TRBD1. Germline values: CDR1 SGHTA, CDR2 FQGNSA. The CDR3 runs to 16 residues. Losses at the gene ends were 3 bases for V and 4 bases for J; bases not matched to a gene: 8. CDR3 in DNA: TGTGCCAGCAGCTTCTGGACAGGGAGTGTTTACAATGAGCAGTTCTTC. Protein product: CASSFWTGSVYNEQFF. The variable domain in full, with the rest retrieved from reference TRBV7-2 and TRBJ2-1, is GAGVSQSPSNKVTEKGKDVELRCDPISGHTALYWYRQSLGQGLEFLIYFQGNSAPDKSGLPSDRFSAERTGGSVSTLTIQRTQQEDSAVYLCASSFWTGSVYNEQFFGPGTRLTVL.

The chain is built from TRBV5-1 and TRBJ2-2, with 7 bases aligning to TRBD1. J lost 2 bases, V lost 0 bases, and 4 bases had no gene match. This CDR3 contains 16 residues. Germline loops: CDR1 SGHRS, CDR2 YFSETQ. CDR3 amino acids: CASSLGGQINTGELFF. The CDR3 DNA is TGCGCCAGCAGCTTGGGGGGACAGATAAACACCGGGGAGCTGTTTTTT.

This sequence joins TRBV30 and TRBJ1-3; possibly TRBD1 for D (5 bases). The CDR3 contains 14 residues. CDR1 and CDR2 from the germline V gene are GTSNPN and SVGIG (reference sequence). With 2 bases removed from V and 4 bases from J, the gap between germline ends came to 12 bases. The CDR3 DNA reads TGTGCCTGGAGTTTGTGGGACGGAGGAAACACCATATATTTT. Protein: CAWSLWDGGNTIYF.

The chain uses TRBV25-1 and TRBJ1-2, with D perhaps matching TRBD1 (5 bases). From germline, CDR1 is MGHDK and CDR2 SYGVNS. The CDR3 is made up of 16 amino acids. Trimming pared 3 bases from V and 3 bases from J, leaving 17 bases between. The CDR3 here is CASSEMGQGYDYGYTF. CDR3 nucleotides: TGTGCCAGCAGTGAGATGGGGCAGGGATATGACTATGGCTACACCTTC.

As to this clone: Other DNA variants within this sample encode the same CDR3. The chain carries TRBV5-1 and TRBJ1-1; possibly TRBD1 for D (5 bases). Trimming removed 1 base at V and 0 bases at J, with 10 bases between. The CDR3 length is 15 residues. Germline values: CDR1 SGHRS, CDR2 YFSETQ. The CDR3 DNA follows: TGCGCCAGCAGCTTGTCCGGGACCCTGAACACTGAAGCTTTCTTT. This gives the protein CASSLSGTLNTEAFF.

J is TRBJ1-3 and V is TRBV19; 9 bases fit TRBD1. The germline V gene has CDR1 LNHDA and CDR2 SQIVND (reference sequence). The CDR3 extends over 14 amino acids. Losses at the gene ends were 9 bases for V and 3 bases for J; bases not matched to a gene: 6. The CDR3: CASKGQGHGNTIYF. The CDR3 nucleotides are TGTGCCAGCAAGGGACAGGGCCATGGAAACACCATATATTTT.

The genes are TRBV11-2 and TRBJ1-2, with 10 bases identical to TRBD1. The CDR3 is 12 residues long. V was clipped by 6 bases and J by 7 bases; unmatched bases: 2. Germline lookup yields CDR1 SGHAT and CDR2 FQNNGV. The CDR3 spells CASSGTGVGYTF. The CDR3 nucleotides are TGTGCCAGCAGTGGGACAGGGGTTGGCTACACCTTC.

The V call is TRBV19, the J call TRBJ2-7, with TRBD1 matching 9 bases. V was clipped by 1 base and J by 2 bases; unmatched bases: 3. Germline values: CDR1 LNHDA, CDR2 SQIVND (reference sequence). This CDR3 has 15 amino acids. CDR3 sequence reads: CASSIGDRATYEQYF. The DNA for the CDR3 is TGTGCCAGTAGTATAGGGGACAGGGCCACCTACGAGCAGTACTTC.

The rearrangement joins TRBV28 to TRBJ2-1; maybe TRBD2 (5 bases). This CDR3 is 15 amino acids long. V dropped 2 bases and J dropped 3 bases, with 11 bases sitting between them. Germline values: CDR1 MDHEN, CDR2 SYDVKM. The CDR3 DNA is TGTGCCAGCAGTTTACAGGACGGGAACTACAATGAGCAGTTCTTC. Its translation is CASSLQDGNYNEQFF.

The V gene is TRBV4-3, the J gene TRBJ2-1; 14 bases align to TRBD2. J lost 9 bases, V lost 4 bases, and 11 bases had no gene match. Germline values: CDR1 LGHNA, CDR2 YSLEER. There are 17 residues in the CDR3. This CDR3 is CASSLSPGTSGSSEQFF. The CDR3 bases are TGCGCCAGCAGCCTAAGCCCCGGGACTAGCGGGAGTAGTGAGCAGTTCTTC.

Notes on this clone: Other DNA sequences in the same sample also yield this CDR3. This chain connects TRBV5-1 to TRBJ2-3; the D is unclear. V lost 0 bases to trimming and J lost 1 base, with 6 bases between them. Germline CDR1 and CDR2: SGHRS and YFSETQ. The CDR3 runs to 14 residues. This CDR3 reads CASSLAEGTDTQYF. In nucleotides, the CDR3 is TGCGCCAGCAGCTTGGCAGAGGGCACAGATACGCAGTATTTT.